These T cell receptor beta chains were read from a single sample in a study of T cells in Graves' hyperthyroidism and ophthalmopathy. TCRdb reanalysed the multiplex PCR reads using MiXCR and keeps one entry per CDR3 protein. The sample has roughly 600,000 distinct CDR3 sequences, 13% to 15% seen once. Source material: blood. The origin of the receptors is a woman between 50 and 59 years old with Graves' ophthalmopathy. Both conserved end residues are part of each CDR3. The order of the fields is clone size, J gene, V gene, D gene, CDR3 protein, CDR3 DNA. A D gene is named only where the DNA matches it firmly. Rows may omit the clone size; those that give it use once, few, many or a size class.

few	TRBJ2-4	TRBV4-1	-	CASSQGQFQNIQYF	TGCGCCAGCAGCCAAGGACAGTTTCAAAACATTCAGTACTTC
many	TRBJ1-4	TRBV12-3/TRBV12-4	-	CASSRVGRGRSEKLFF	TGTGCCAGCAGTCGGGTGGGCAGGGGTAGGAGTGAAAAACTGTTTTTT
-	TRBJ2-1	TRBV7-3	TRBD2	CASSRTSDYNEQFF	TGTGCCAGCAGCCGGACTAGCGATTACAATGAGCAGTTCTTC
many	TRBJ1-1	TRBV12-3/TRBV12-4	-	CASSLVVGRVNTEAFF	TGTGCCAGCAGTTTAGTTGTGGGCCGAGTGAACACTGAAGCTTTCTTT
-	TRBJ2-7	TRBV30	-	CAWKTGTDYEQYF	TGTGCCTGGAAAACCGGGACGGACTACGAGCAGTACTTC
-	TRBJ2-7	TRBV14	-	CASSQTRSEQYF	TGTGCCAGCAGCCAAACTAGATCCGAGCAGTACTTC
many	TRBJ2-1	TRBV20-1	TRBD2	CSAGALAGGNEQFF	TGCAGTGCTGGGGCCCTAGCGGGAGGCAATGAGCAGTTCTTC
many	TRBJ2-7	TRBV20-1	TRBD1	CSARGQGVSYEQYF	TGCAGTGCTAGAGGGCAGGGGGTCTCCTACGAGCAGTACTTC
many	TRBJ2-7	TRBV6-5	TRBD1	CASSYLKTGRAEQYF	TGTGCCAGCAGTTACCTAAAGACAGGGCGGGCCGAGCAGTACTTC
many	TRBJ2-7	TRBV28	-	CASSLGEYEQYF	TGTGCCAGCAGTCTTGGGGAGTACGAGCAGTACTTC
many	TRBJ2-5	TRBV12-3/TRBV12-4	-	CASSQTSMGTQYF	TGTGCCAGCAGTCAGACTAGTATGGGGACCCAGTACTTC
few	TRBJ2-2	TRBV6-1	-	CASSGRSTGELFF	TGTGCCAGCAGCGGGAGAAGTACCGGGGAGCTGTTTTTT
-	TRBJ1-2	TRBV9	TRBD1	CASSAPGGIGGYTF	TGTGCCAGCAGCGCCCCAGGGGGCATTGGCGGCTACACCTTC
-	TRBJ2-7	TRBV7-9	TRBD2	CAGKSGRAHEQYF	TGTGCCGGCAAAAGCGGGAGGGCCCACGAGCAGTACTTC
many	TRBJ2-2	TRBV6-1	TRBD1	CASRLTGGTAGELFF	TGTGCCAGCAGACTGACAGGGGGAACGGCCGGGGAGCTGTTTTTT
many	TRBJ2-3	TRBV11-2	TRBD2	CASSLVAGGPDTQYF	TGTGCCAGCAGCTTAGTAGCGGGAGGGCCAGATACGCAGTATTTT
many	TRBJ2-5	TRBV28	-	CASSSRDRDGKETQYF	TGTGCCAGCAGTTCAAGAGACCGGGATGGCAAAGAGACCCAGTACTTC
many	TRBJ2-7	TRBV20-1	TRBD2	CSAEVAGGPYEQYF	TGCAGTGCTGAAGTAGCGGGAGGCCCCTACGAGCAGTACTTC
-	TRBJ2-5	TRBV7-9	TRBD2	CASSPPGLAAQETQYF	TGTGCCAGCAGCCCCCCGGGACTAGCGGCTCAAGAGACCCAGTACTTC
many	TRBJ2-7	TRBV9	-	CASTPATGPYEQYF	TGTGCCAGCACCCCAGCGACGGGACCCTACGAGCAGTACTTC
-	TRBJ1-1	TRBV25-1	TRBD1	CASSEGGQGGTEAFF	TGTGCCAGCAGTGAAGGGGGGCAGGGGGGCACTGAAGCTTTCTTT
-	TRBJ2-3	TRBV9	-	CASSAHFYGTDTQYF	TGTGCCAGCAGCGCCCACTTCTACGGCACAGATACGCAGTATTTT
many	TRBJ2-6	TRBV2	-	CASSRVGANVLTF	TGTGCCAGCAGTCGCGTGGGGGCCAACGTCCTGACTTTC
once	TRBJ1-2	TRBV7-2	TRBD1	CASSRWTGVLGYTF	TGTGCCAGCAGCCGTTGGACAGGGGTGCTTGGCTACACCTTC
many	TRBJ2-4	TRBV28	TRBD2	CASSLGGEANIQYF	TGTGCCAGCAGTTTAGGGGGGGAGGCAAACATTCAGTACTTC
-	TRBJ2-2	TRBV27	TRBD2	CASSGGGARTGELFF	TGTGCCAGCAGCGGGGGGGGGGCACGAACCGGGGAGCTGTTTTTT
few	TRBJ2-5	TRBV3-2	-	CASSPGSVERETQYF	TGTGCCAGCAGCCCGGGATCAGTGGAACGAGAGACCCAGTACTTC
many	TRBJ2-3	TRBV7-3	-	CASSLSRRGTDTQYF	TGTGCCAGCAGCTTATCTCGCAGGGGAACAGATACGCAGTATTTT
-	TRBJ2-5	TRBV20-1	-	CSARGSGVETQYF	TGCAGTGCTAGAGGTTCCGGGGTAGAGACCCAGTACTTC
many	TRBJ2-7	TRBV5-1	-	CASSLNTGRYEQYF	TGCGCCAGCAGCTTGAACACAGGGAGGTACGAGCAGTACTTC
many	TRBJ1-1	TRBV27	TRBD1	CASSPDNLGQLEAFF	TGTGCCAGCAGCCCCGACAACCTGGGACAGCTTGAAGCTTTCTTT
-	TRBJ2-3	TRBV20-1	-	CSARARTKGTDTQYF	TGCAGTGCTAGAGCCCGGACAAAGGGGACAGATACGCAGTATTTT
few	TRBJ2-1	TRBV6-2/TRBV6-3	-	CASSYWGLGEQFF	TGTGCCAGCAGTTACTGGGGCTTGGGTGAGCAGTTCTTC
many	TRBJ2-1	TRBV28	TRBD2	CASSLPGTSGSHEQFF	TGTGCCAGCAGTTTACCCGGGACTAGCGGGAGCCATGAGCAGTTCTTC
many	TRBJ1-1	TRBV6-6	-	CASSYQLGANTEAFF	TGTGCCAGCAGTTACCAGTTGGGGGCGAACACTGAAGCTTTCTTT
-	TRBJ1-4	TRBV25-1	TRBD1	CASSAPTGTGGEKLFF	TGTGCCAGCAGTGCGCCGACCGGGACAGGGGGGGAAAAACTGTTTTTT